The sample holds one count of the clone carrying this T cell receptor (beta chain). This sample was included in a study of blood T cell repertoires in COVID-19. Study details: Nucleic acid was either cDNA or gDNA, and it came from T cells, B-cell-depleted T cells, or PBMCs.

Sequencing was performed with immunoSEQ multiplex PCR; in TCRdb, only in-frame clones are kept and a portion is missing. This sample has hundreds of thousands of clones, with about 82% found just once. Germline assignment: CDR1 SGHTA and CDR2 FQGTGA. J lost 3 bases, V lost 5 bases, and 7 bases had no gene match. The CDR3 is 15 amino acids. This sequence originates from a man between 45 and 60 years old with active or convalescent COVID-19. The sample was peripheral blood. The chain joins TRBV7-3 to TRBJ2-1, with 7 bases lining up with TRBD1. CDR3 sequence reads: CASSPSGTDYNEQFF. The CDR3 coding sequence is TGTGCCAGCAGCCCTTCCGGGACAGACTACAATGAGCAGTTCTTC.